This T cell receptor beta chain originates from a study of PD-1 blockade in classical Hodgkin lymphoma. Study overall: It was nivolumab at 3 mg/kg, given intravenously every 2 weeks, that patients received. Study-level findings and limits: The study reported lower baseline TCR diversity in newly diagnosed patients than in healthy donors. A significant rise in TCR diversity was seen by C4D1 for CD4+ cells but not for CD8+ cells.

Produced via immunoSEQ multiplex PCR; TCRdb's table is partial and in-frame only. Of about 99,000 clones listed, roughly four fifths were seen once; the top ten hold 16%. The patients all showed relapse after autologous stem cell transplantation, while their brentuximab vedotin exposure varied. On this clone itself: Its antigen is currently unknown.

This receptor was identified in a human donor with classical Hodgkin lymphoma. The sample was peripheral blood mononuclear cells (PBMCs), taken before the second cycle of nivolumab.

The CDR3 spells CASLLWEPDEQFF. CDR3 coding DNA: TGTGCTAGCCTACTTTGGGAGCCAGATGAGCAGTTCTTC. This chain joins TRBV12-5 and TRBJ2-1, with TRBD2 as a possible D gene (5 bases). The CDR3 spans 13 residues. The germline V gene encodes CDR1 LGHNT and CDR2 FRNRAP. The germline V and J ends were trimmed by 9 bases and 8 bases, with 17 bases remaining between them. The full variable domain, rest sourced from reference TRBV12-5 and TRBJ2-1, is DARVTQTPRHKVTEMGQEVTMRCQPILGHNTVFWYRQTMMQGLELLAYFRNRAPLDDSGMPKDRFSAEMPDATLATLKIQPSEPRDSAVYFCASLLWEPDEQFFGPGTRLTVL.